These 3 T cell receptor beta chains share one sample of origin, sequenced in a study of cytomegalovirus exposure and HLA in healthy donors. PCR used 60 Vbeta primers and 13 Jbeta primers. TCRdb's copy holds only in-frame clones and misses some; the assay was immunoSEQ multiplex PCR. The repertoire holds approximately 150,000 clones, with about four fifths as singletons. Material for sequencing was PBMCs. All receptors come from a man aged 30 to 45 in good health and CMV-seronegative.

A single count supports this clone. This sequence joins TRBV19 and TRBJ1-1; a weak D match, TRBD1 (6 bases). This CDR3 region has 13 residues. Trimming removed 6 bases at V and 7 bases at J, with 15 bases between. CDR1 LNHDA and CDR2 SQIVND come from the germline V gene (reference sequence). The chain's CDR3 is CASRRTDGGEAFF. CDR3 sequence (DNA): TGTGCCAGTAGACGGACAGATGGGGGTGAAGCTTTCTTT.

The chain carries TRBV4-3 and TRBJ1-2; D perhaps matches TRBD1 (5 bases). The CDR3 runs to 15 residues. CDR1 and CDR2 from the germline V gene are LGHNA and YSLEER. V shed 0 bases and J shed 4 bases, with 12 bases lying between them. The DNA for the CDR3 is TGCGCCAGCAGCCAAGATGCAGGGTCCGTCTATGGCTACACCTTC. Translated, it gives CASSQDAGSVYGYTF.

The gene calls are TRBV29-1 and TRBJ2-1, with D possibly matching TRBD2 (6 bases). Trimming took off 0 bases at V and 2 bases at J, with 14 bases between the two ends. In germline, CDR1 is SQVTM, CDR2 ANQGSEA. The CDR3 loop spans 16 amino acids. This CDR3 is CSVEDGGSGTYNEQFF. The CDR3 bases are TGCAGCGTTGAAGACGGGGGTAGCGGAACCTACAATGAGCAGTTCTTC.